The T cell receptor beta chain described here comes from a study of beta chain features in type 1 diabetes. Central memory, naive, regulatory and stem cell-like memory CD4+ cells were sorted by CD45RO/CCR7/CD25/CD127/CD95/CD27. Purities over 95% were achieved in all sorted populations. Expressed TCRB transcripts got sequenced, as all isolated RNA was reverse transcribed. Profiling relied on immunoSEQ multiplex PCR, and the TCRdb table lists in-frame clones only, not all of them. The profile shows 970,000 or so clones, about 17% of them singletons. Germline CDR1 and CDR2: SGHAT and FQNNGV. There are 16 residues in the CDR3. V shed 5 bases and J 8 bases; nucleotides not matched to a gene: 11. This clone was found a few times.

Sequencing was carried out using naive CD4+ T cells from blood. The chain links TRBV11-2 to TRBJ2-1, with 11 nucleotides matching TRBD2. The source of this sequence is a woman between 18 and 29 years old in good health. The CDR3 DNA is TGTGCCAGCAGCACGACTAGCGGGATCATGAGGGATGAGCAGTTCTTC. This codes for CASSTTSGIMRDEQFF. The whole variable domain, filled in from reference TRBV11-2 and TRBJ2-1, reads EAGVAQSPRYKIIEKRQSVAFWCNPISGHATLYWYQQILGQGPKLLIQFQNNGVVDDSQLPKDRFSAERLKGVDSTLKIQPAKLEDSAVYLCASSTTSGIMRDEQFFGPGTRLTVL.